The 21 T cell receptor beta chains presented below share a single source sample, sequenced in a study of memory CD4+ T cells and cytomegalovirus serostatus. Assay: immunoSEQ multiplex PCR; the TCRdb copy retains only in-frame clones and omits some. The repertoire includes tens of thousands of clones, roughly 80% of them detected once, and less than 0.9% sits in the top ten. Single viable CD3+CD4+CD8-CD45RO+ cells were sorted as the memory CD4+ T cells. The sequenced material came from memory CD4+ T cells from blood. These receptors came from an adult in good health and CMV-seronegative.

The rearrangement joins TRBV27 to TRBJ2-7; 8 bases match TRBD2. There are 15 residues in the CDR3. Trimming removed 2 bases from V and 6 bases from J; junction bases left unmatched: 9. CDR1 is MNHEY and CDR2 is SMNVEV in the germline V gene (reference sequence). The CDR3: CASSLAGTRGAEQYF. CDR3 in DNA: TGTGCCAGCAGTTTAGCTGGGACTAGGGGAGCCGAGCAGTACTTC.

CDR3 sequence: CSAMTDAAQYF. The CDR3, as DNA: TGCAGTGCGATGACGGACGCGGCCCAGTACTTC. The chain is built from TRBV20-1 and TRBJ2-5; D gene uncertain. Germline CDR1 reads DFQATT; CDR2 reads SNEGSKA (reference sequence). The CDR3 has 11 amino acids. Trimming removed 6 bases at V and 9 bases at J, with 14 bases between.

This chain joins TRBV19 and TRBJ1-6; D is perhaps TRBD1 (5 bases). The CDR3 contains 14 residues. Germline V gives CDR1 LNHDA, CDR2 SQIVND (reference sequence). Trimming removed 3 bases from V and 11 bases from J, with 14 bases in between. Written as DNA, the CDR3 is TGTGCCAGTAGTATCCGCCAGGGTGTCCCACCCCTCCACTTT. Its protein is CASSIRQGVPPLHF.

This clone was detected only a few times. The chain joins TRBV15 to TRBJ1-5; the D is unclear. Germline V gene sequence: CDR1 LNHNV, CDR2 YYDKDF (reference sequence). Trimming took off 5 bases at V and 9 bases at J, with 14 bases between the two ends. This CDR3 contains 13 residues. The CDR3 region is CATSPRAEGPQHF. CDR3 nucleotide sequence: TGTGCCACCAGCCCTCGGGCCGAAGGGCCCCAGCATTTT.

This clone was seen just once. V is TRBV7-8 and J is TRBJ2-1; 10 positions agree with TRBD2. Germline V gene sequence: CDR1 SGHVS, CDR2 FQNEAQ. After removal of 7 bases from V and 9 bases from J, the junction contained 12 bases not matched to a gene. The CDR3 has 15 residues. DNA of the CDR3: TGTGCCAGCACCATCGCACTAGCGGGGAAGGGTGAGCAGTTCTTC. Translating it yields CASTIALAGKGEQFF.

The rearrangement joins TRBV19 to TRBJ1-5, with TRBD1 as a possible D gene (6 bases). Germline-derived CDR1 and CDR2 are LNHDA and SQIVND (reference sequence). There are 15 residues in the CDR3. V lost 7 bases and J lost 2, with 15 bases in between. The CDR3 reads CASTPRGQGNQPQHF. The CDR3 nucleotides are TGTGCCAGTACCCCCCGGGGGCAGGGCAATCAGCCCCAGCATTTT.

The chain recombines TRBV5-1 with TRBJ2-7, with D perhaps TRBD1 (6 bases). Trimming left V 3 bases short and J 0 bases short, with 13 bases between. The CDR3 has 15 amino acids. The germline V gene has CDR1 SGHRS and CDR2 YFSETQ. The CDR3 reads CASSSMTGHSYEQYF. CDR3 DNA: TGCGCCAGCAGCTCCATGACAGGTCACTCCTACGAGCAGTACTTC.

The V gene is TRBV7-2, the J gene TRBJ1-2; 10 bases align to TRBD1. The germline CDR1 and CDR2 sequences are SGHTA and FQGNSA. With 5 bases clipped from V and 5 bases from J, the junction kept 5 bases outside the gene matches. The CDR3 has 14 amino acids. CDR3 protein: CASSRTGGRYGYTF. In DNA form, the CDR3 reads TGTGCCAGCAGCAGGACAGGGGGTCGGTATGGCTACACCTTC.

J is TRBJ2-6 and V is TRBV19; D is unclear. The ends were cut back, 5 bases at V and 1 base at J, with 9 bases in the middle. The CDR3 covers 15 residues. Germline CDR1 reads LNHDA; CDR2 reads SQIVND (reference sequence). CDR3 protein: CASSARDSGANVLTF. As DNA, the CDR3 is TGTGCCAGTAGTGCGAGAGATTCTGGGGCCAACGTCCTGACTTTC.

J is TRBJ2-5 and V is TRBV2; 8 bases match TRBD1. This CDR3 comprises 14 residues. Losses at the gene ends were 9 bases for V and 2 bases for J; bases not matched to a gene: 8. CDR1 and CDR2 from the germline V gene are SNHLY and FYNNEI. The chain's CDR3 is CASYRDRSQETQYF. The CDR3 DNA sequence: TGTGCCAGTTACCGGGACAGGTCACAAGAGACCCAGTACTTC.

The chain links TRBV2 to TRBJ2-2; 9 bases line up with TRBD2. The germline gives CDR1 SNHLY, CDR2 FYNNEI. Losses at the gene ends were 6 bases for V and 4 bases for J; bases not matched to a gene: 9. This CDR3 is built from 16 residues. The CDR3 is CASSTFRTSATGELFF. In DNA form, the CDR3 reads TGTGCCAGCAGCACCTTCAGGACTAGCGCCACCGGGGAGCTGTTTTTT.

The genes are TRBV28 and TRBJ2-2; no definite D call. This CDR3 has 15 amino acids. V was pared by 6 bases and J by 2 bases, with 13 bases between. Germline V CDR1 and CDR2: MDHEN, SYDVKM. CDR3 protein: CASSLGRSNTGELFF. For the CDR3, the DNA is TGTGCCAGCAGCCTCGGAAGGTCCAACACCGGGGAGCTGTTTTTT.

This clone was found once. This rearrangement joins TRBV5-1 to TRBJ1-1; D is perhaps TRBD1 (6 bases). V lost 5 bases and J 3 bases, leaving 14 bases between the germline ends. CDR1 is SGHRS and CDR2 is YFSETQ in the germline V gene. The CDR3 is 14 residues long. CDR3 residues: CASRAGVYDTEAFF. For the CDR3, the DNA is TGCGCCAGCAGGGCAGGGGTATACGACACTGAAGCTTTCTTT.

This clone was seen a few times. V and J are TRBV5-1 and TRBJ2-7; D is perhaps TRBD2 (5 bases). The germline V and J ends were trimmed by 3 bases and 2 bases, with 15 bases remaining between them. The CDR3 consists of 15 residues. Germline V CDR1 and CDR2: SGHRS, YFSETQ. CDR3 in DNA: TGCGCCAGCAGCTCCGGAATAGACGGGACCTACGAGCAGTACTTC. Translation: CASSSGIDGTYEQYF.

CDR3 amino acids: CASSRGGRELPYSGANVLTF. The CDR3 nucleotides are TGTGCCAGCAGTCGAGGGGGGCGGGAGTTACCCTACTCTGGGGCCAACGTCCTGACTTTC. The J gene is TRBJ2-6, the V gene TRBV6-7, with D possibly being TRBD2 (7 bases). TRBV6-7 has ORF status, its function being uncertain. This CDR3 region has 20 residues. V dropped 5 bases and J dropped 0 bases, with 23 bases sitting between them.

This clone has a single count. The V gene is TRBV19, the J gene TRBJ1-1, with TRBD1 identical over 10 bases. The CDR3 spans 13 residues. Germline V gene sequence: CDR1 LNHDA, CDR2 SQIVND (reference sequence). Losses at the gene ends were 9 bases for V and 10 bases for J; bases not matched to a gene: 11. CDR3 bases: TGTGCCAGCACCGGGACAGGGGTGAGTGTAGCTTTCTTT. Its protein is CASTGTGVSVAFF.

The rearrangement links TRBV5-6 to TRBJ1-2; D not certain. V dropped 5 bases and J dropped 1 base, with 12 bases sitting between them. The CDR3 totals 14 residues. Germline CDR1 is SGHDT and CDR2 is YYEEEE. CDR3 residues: CASSPQWLNYGYTF. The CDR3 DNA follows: TGTGCCAGCAGTCCACAGTGGCTTAACTATGGCTACACCTTC. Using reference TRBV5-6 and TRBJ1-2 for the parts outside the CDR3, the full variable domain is DAGVTQSPTHLIKTRGQQVTLRCSPKSGHDTVSWYQQALGQGPQFIFQYYEEEERQRGNFPDRFSGHQFPNYSSELNVNALLLGDSALYLCASSPQWLNYGYTFGSGTRLTVV.

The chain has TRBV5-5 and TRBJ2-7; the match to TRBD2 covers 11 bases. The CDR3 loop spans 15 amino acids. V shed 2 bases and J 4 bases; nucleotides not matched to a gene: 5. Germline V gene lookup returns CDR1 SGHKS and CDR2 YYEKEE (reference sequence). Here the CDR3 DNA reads TGTGCCAGCAGCTTCGAGGGACTAGCGGAGTACGAGCAGTACTTC. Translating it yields CASSFEGLAEYEQYF.

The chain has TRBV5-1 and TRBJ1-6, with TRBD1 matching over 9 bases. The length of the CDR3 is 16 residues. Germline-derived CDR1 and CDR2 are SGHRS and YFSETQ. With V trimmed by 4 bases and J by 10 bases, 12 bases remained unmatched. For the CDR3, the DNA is TGCGCCAGCAGCCCCTCGGGCGGGACAGGGATCTCACCCCTCCACTTT. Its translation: CASSPSGGTGISPLHF.

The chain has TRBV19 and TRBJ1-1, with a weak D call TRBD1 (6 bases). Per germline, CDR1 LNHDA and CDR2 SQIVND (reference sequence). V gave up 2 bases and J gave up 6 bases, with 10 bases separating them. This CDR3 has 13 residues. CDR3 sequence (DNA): TGTGCCAGTAGTATACAAGGGGGGCCTGAAGCTTTCTTT. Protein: CASSIQGGPEAFF.

The CDR3 sequence is CASSTGAAGGADTQYF. The DNA of the CDR3 is TGCGCCAGCAGCACGGGTGCGGCGGGAGGAGCAGATACGCAGTATTTT. The chain carries TRBV5-1 and TRBJ2-3; 8 bases are shared with TRBD2. Germline CDR1 and CDR2: SGHRS and YFSETQ. CDR3 size: 16 residues. The V and J ends lost 4 bases and 4 bases, in that order; junction bases with no gene match: 11.